This passage covers 32 T cell receptor beta chains from one sample sequenced in a study of glioma-infiltrating T cells after dendritic cell vaccination. Time point described: after dendritic cell vaccination, including at tumor progression/relapse. Assay: immunoSEQ multiplex PCR; the TCRdb copy retains only in-frame clones and omits some. The profile shows 70,000 to 90,000 clones, around 86% of them singletons. The sequenced sample was blood, obtained after dendritic cell vaccination. These receptors were taken from a human donor with glioblastoma.

The rearrangement joins TRBV29-1 to TRBJ2-6; TRBD1 matches at 7 bases. Germline V CDR1 and CDR2: SQVTM, ANQGSEA. The CDR3 covers 14 residues. The J segment lost 2 bases and the V segment lost 6 bases, leaving 4 bases of the junction unmatched. This chain's CDR3 is CSVLDRAGANVLTF. The CDR3 region has the DNA TGCAGCGTCCTCGACAGGGCTGGGGCCAACGTCCTGACTTTC.

This clone was counted once. The genes are TRBV6-5 and TRBJ2-5, with TRBD1 matching over 8 bases. CDR3 length equals 15 residues. J was trimmed by 5 bases and V by 0 bases; bases with no gene match: 5. CDR1 and CDR2 from the germline V gene are MNHEY and SVGAGI. CDR3 amino acids: CASSYSGDRGETQYF. DNA for the CDR3: TGTGCCAGCAGTTACTCGGGAGACAGGGGTGAGACCCAGTACTTC.

The chain joins TRBV25-1 to TRBJ2-1; TRBD2 aligns across 9 bases. The CDR3 contains 14 residues. From germline, CDR1 is MGHDK and CDR2 SYGVNS. V was pared by 7 bases and J by 6 bases, with 7 bases of the junction left unmatched. This chain's CDR3 is CASTLSGGSNEQFF. For the CDR3, the DNA is TGTGCCAGCACCCTTAGCGGGGGCTCCAATGAGCAGTTCTTC.

The V and J genes are TRBV4-1 and TRBJ2-2; a weak D match, TRBD1 (6 bases). The germline gives CDR1 MGHRA, CDR2 YSYEKL. The germline V and J ends were trimmed by 2 bases and 5 bases, with 21 bases remaining between them. The CDR3 is 18 amino acids. In DNA, the CDR3 is TGCGCCAGCAGCCAAAGTGCACAGGGCGAAACTTCGACCGGGGAGCTGTTTTTT. Translated: CASSQSAQGETSTGELFF.

The chain employs TRBV5-1 and TRBJ2-7, with D tentatively TRBD1 (6 bases). The CDR3 covers 14 residues. V lost 2 bases and J 0 bases, leaving 9 bases between the germline ends. CDR1 and CDR2 (germline): SGHRS, YFSETQ. The CDR3 nucleotides read TGCGCCAGCAGCTTAGGACAGATCTCCTACGAGCAGTACTTC. Translated: CASSLGQISYEQYF.

The rearrangement uses TRBV2 and TRBJ1-5; TRBD1 aligns across 9 bases. This CDR3 has 17 amino acids. V trimming: 8 bases; J trimming: 0 bases; junction bases outside the gene matches: 11. Germline V gene lookup returns CDR1 SNHLY and CDR2 FYNNEI. CDR3 sequence: CASGDRVPENSNQPQHF. The CDR3 nucleotides read TGTGCCAGCGGGGACAGGGTACCAGAGAATAGCAATCAGCCCCAGCATTTT. The full variable domain, its missing parts supplied by reference TRBV2 and TRBJ1-5, is EPEVTQTPSHQVTQMGQEVILRCVPISNHLYFYWYRQILGQKVEFLVSFYNNEISEKSEIFDDQFSVERPDGSNFTLKIRSTKLEDSAMYFCASGDRVPENSNQPQHFGDGTRLSIL.

The rearrangement uses TRBV28 and TRBJ2-7; TRBD1 matches at 11 bases. V dropped 4 bases and J dropped 7; count of bases not matched to a gene: 9. The CDR3 has 15 amino acids. Germline assignment: CDR1 MDHEN and CDR2 SYDVKM. For the CDR3, the DNA is TGTGCCAGCAGTTCCCCCGGACAGGGGGCAAGGGAGCAGTACTTC. It codes for CASSSPGQGAREQYF.

The rearrangement uses TRBV7-8 and TRBJ2-5, with TRBD2 as a possible D gene (6 bases). Germline V gene data show CDR1 as SGHVS and CDR2 as FQNEAQ. Trimming took off 4 bases at V and 1 base at J, with 13 bases between the two ends. This CDR3 region has 15 residues. DNA of the CDR3: TGTGCCAGCAGCTCCCCCGGGACTCTCCAAGAGACCCAGTACTTC. Its protein is CASSSPGTLQETQYF. The complete variable domain, with remaining parts taken from reference TRBV7-8 and TRBJ2-5, reads GAGVSQSPRYKVAKRGQDVALRCDPISGHVSLFWYQQALGQGPEFLTYFQNEAQLDKSGLPSDRFFAERPEGSVSTLKIQRTQQEDSAVYLCASSSPGTLQETQYFGPGTRLLVL.

The chain couples TRBV13 to TRBJ2-7, with D unresolved. Germline CDR1 and CDR2: PRHDT and FYEKMQ (reference sequence). The CDR3 runs 14 residues. With 0 bases removed from V and 2 bases from J, the gap between germline ends came to 8 bases. CDR3 protein: CASSLGPTTYEQYF. The CDR3 coding sequence is TGTGCCAGCAGCTTAGGTCCAACAACCTACGAGCAGTACTTC.

This clone was detected a few times. The chain employs TRBV6-6 and TRBJ1-6, with no clear D. V was pared by 3 bases and J by 9 bases, with 12 bases between. Germline values: CDR1 MNHNY, CDR2 SVGAGI (reference sequence). The CDR3 has 14 amino acids. CDR3 in amino acids: CASSYVDSGSPLHF. CDR3 DNA sequence: TGTGCCAGCAGTTATGTGGACTCAGGTTCACCCCTCCACTTT.

The chain recombines TRBV21-1 with TRBJ1-2; whether TRBD1, the table's D call, matches the DNA was not checked. TRBV21-1 is designated a pseudogene. The length of the CDR3 is 16 residues. In DNA form, the CDR3 reads TGTGCCAGCAGCCCCGGCGGGAACAGGGGGTGCTATGGCTACACCTTC. Encoded protein: CASSPGGNRGCYGYTF.

The J gene is TRBJ2-7, the V gene TRBV19, with D perhaps matching TRBD1 (7 bases). In germline, CDR1 is LNHDA, CDR2 SQIVND (reference sequence). The V end lost 4 bases, the J end lost 2 bases, and 18 bases lay between the germline ends. The length of the CDR3 is 16 residues. Here the CDR3 reads CASSSLAGGPTYEQYF. The CDR3 region has the DNA TGTGCCAGTAGTAGTCTAGCAGGGGGGCCGACCTACGAGCAGTACTTC.

The chain couples TRBV7-6 to TRBJ2-5; the match to TRBD1 covers 9 bases. The CDR3 covers 16 residues. Germline V gene sequence: CDR1 SGHVS, CDR2 FNYEAQ. Germline trimming cut 5 bases from V and 5 bases from J; bases unmatched to any gene: 12. DNA for the CDR3: TGTGCCAGCAGCATACCCAGGACAGGGGAGAGGGAGACCCAGTACTTC. Encoded protein: CASSIPRTGERETQYF.

The chain uses TRBV5-4 and TRBJ1-2; 11 bases are shared with TRBD1. Germline V gene lookup returns CDR1 SGHNT and CDR2 YYREEE (reference sequence). V trimming: 3 bases; J trimming: 8 bases; junction bases outside the gene matches: 9. CDR3 length: 15 amino acids. CDR3 bases: TGTGCCAGCAGCTCGCCGGGACAGGGGGGTGGAGGCTACACCTTC. Protein: CASSSPGQGGGGYTF.

V gene TRBV5-1 combines with J gene TRBJ1-1; TRBD1 agrees at 9 bases. Germline assignment: CDR1 SGHRS and CDR2 YFSETQ. V lost 3 bases and J lost 5; bases outside the gene matches: 8. The CDR3 length is 15 residues. The CDR3 is CASSSGRQGGTEAFF. DNA of the CDR3: TGCGCCAGCAGCTCGGGGAGACAGGGGGGGACTGAAGCTTTCTTT.

The V and J genes are TRBV9 and TRBJ2-3; a possible D gene is TRBD1 (6 bases). The CDR3 loop spans 16 amino acids. V lost 4 bases, J lost 0 bases, and 15 bases lay in between. Per the germline V gene, CDR1 is SGDLS and CDR2 is YYNGEE. The CDR3 DNA is TGTGCCAGCAGCCAGCCGACAGGCACTAGCACAGATACGCAGTATTTT. Encoded protein: CASSQPTGTSTDTQYF.

As DNA, the CDR3 is TGTGCCAGTAGTCCTCCGGGAGGTCGCAATGAGCAGTTCTTC. Translated: CASSPPGGRNEQFF. This chain joins TRBV19 and TRBJ2-1, with 7 bases lining up with TRBD2. The germline CDR1 and CDR2 sequences are LNHDA and SQIVND (reference sequence). CDR3 size: 14 residues. With V trimmed by 5 bases and J by 6 bases, 7 bases remained unmatched.

The J gene is TRBJ2-7, the V gene TRBV5-1; 10 nucleotides agree with TRBD1. Germline lookup yields CDR1 SGHRS and CDR2 YFSETQ. This CDR3 has 14 residues. After removal of 5 bases from V and 6 bases from J, the junction contained 8 bases not matched to a gene. The CDR3 nucleotides are TGCGCCAGCAGTCTCCGGGACAGGGGAGTCGAGCAGTACTTC. The encoded protein is CASSLRDRGVEQYF.

This clone has only one observation. The rearrangement links TRBV7-2 to TRBJ1-4; D may be TRBD1 (6 bases). Germline CDR1 reads SGHTA; CDR2 reads FQGNSA. The CDR3 spans 14 residues. Trimming left V 3 bases short and J 8 bases short, with 13 bases between. The CDR3 DNA reads TGTGCCAGCAGCTTGGCGGGGGCGGGGGAAAAACTGTTTTTT. Encoded protein: CASSLAGAGEKLFF.

Here the CDR3 DNA reads TGTGCCAGCAGCGACGGGGGGCAAAACACCGGGGAGCTGTTTTTT. This codes for CASSDGGQNTGELFF. The chain links TRBV5-4 to TRBJ2-2; tentative D call: TRBD2 (7 bases). The CDR3 runs 15 residues. Trimming removed 4 bases from V and 2 bases from J, with 12 bases in between. Germline CDR1 reads SGHNT; CDR2 reads YYREEE (reference sequence).

This rearrangement joins TRBV7-2 to TRBJ2-2; 8 bases align to TRBD2. The CDR3 is 17 residues long. CDR1 is SGHTA and CDR2 is FQGNSA in the germline V gene. J lost 4 bases, V lost 2 bases, and 9 bases had no gene match. The CDR3 sequence is CASSLRDGTRFTGELFF. The CDR3 DNA is TGTGCCAGCAGCTTACGTGATGGGACTAGGTTCACCGGGGAGCTGTTTTTT.

This chain uses TRBV4-1 with TRBJ1-4, with 7 nucleotides matching TRBD1. After removal of 7 bases from V and 7 bases from J, the junction contained 6 bases not matched to a gene. CDR3 size: 13 residues. Germline CDR1 reads MGHRA; CDR2 reads YSYEKL. CDR3 sequence (DNA): TGCGCCAGCACGACAGGGACTCGTGAAAAACTGTTTTTT. Residues: CASTTGTREKLFF.

This clone was recorded once. The chain employs TRBV29-1 and TRBJ2-1; 9 bases are shared with TRBD1. The V and J ends lost 7 bases and 9 bases, in that order; junction bases with no gene match: 1. The germline CDR1 and CDR2 sequences are SQVTM and ANQGSEA. This CDR3 spans 10 amino acids. The CDR3 DNA reads as TGCAGCGCGGGACAGGGTGAGCAGTTCTTC. Its translation is CSAGQGEQFF.

This chain connects TRBV4-2 to TRBJ2-1; 8 positions match TRBD2. Trimming cost V 4 bases and J 5 bases; bases outside gene matches: 10. From germline, CDR1 is LGHNA and CDR2 YNFKEQ. The CDR3 contains 16 residues. For the CDR3, the DNA is TGTGCCAGCAGCCCCCGGGGGGGGCGGGAGAACAATGAGCAGTTCTTC. It is translated as CASSPRGGRENNEQFF.

The chain uses TRBV27 and TRBJ2-7; 7 nucleotides align to TRBD1. V lost 8 bases and J lost 5; bases outside the gene matches: 12. Germline V gives CDR1 MNHEY, CDR2 SMNVEV (reference sequence). This CDR3 is built from 14 residues. CDR3 coding DNA: TGTGCCAGCGGCGACAGGGAGAGGAGTGACGAGCAGTACTTC. Translating gives CASGDRERSDEQYF.

The chain recombines TRBV9 with TRBJ1-4; 7 nucleotides agree with TRBD1. Germline values: CDR1 SGDLS, CDR2 YYNGEE. The CDR3 spans 15 residues. V lost 3 bases, J lost 5 bases, and 7 bases stayed unmatched. The CDR3 region is CASSGGTAINEKLFF. For the CDR3, the DNA is TGTGCCAGCAGCGGGGGGACAGCAATCAATGAAAAACTGTTTTTT.

The chain joins TRBV5-1 to TRBJ1-1; D gene unclear. V lost 0 bases, J lost 0 bases, and 9 bases lay in between. This CDR3 contains 15 residues. Per the germline V gene, CDR1 is SGHRS and CDR2 is YFSETQ. CDR3 bases: TGCGCCAGCAGCTTGGCCCCCAGAATGAACACTGAAGCTTTCTTT. It yields the protein CASSLAPRMNTEAFF.

This clone came up a few times. Other DNA sequences in the sample encode the same CDR3. The chain recombines TRBV2 with TRBJ1-2, with unresolved D. The CDR3 extends over 13 amino acids. CDR1 is SNHLY and CDR2 is FYNNEI in the germline V gene. V lost 4 bases to trimming and J lost 3 bases, with 9 bases between them. The CDR3 spells CASSAGSHYGYTF. Here the CDR3 DNA reads TGTGCCAGCAGTGCGGGAAGTCACTATGGCTACACCTTC.

V is TRBV11-3 and J is TRBJ2-2; 8 bases line up with TRBD1. Per germline, CDR1 SGHNT and CDR2 YENEEA. This CDR3 is 15 amino acids long. V lost 5 bases to trimming and J lost 0 bases; unmatched junction nucleotides: 2. As DNA, the CDR3 is TGTGCCAGCAGCGTGGGACAGGCGAACACCGGGGAGCTGTTTTTT. Protein product: CASSVGQANTGELFF. Looking up the rest from reference TRBV11-3 and TRBJ2-2 gives the full variable domain: EAGVVQSPRYKIIEKKQPVAFWCNPISGHNTLYWYLQNLGQGPELLIRYENEEAVDDSQLPKDRFSAERLKGVDSTLKIQPAELGDSAVYLCASSVGQANTGELFFGEGSRLTVL.

V gene TRBV4-2 combines with J gene TRBJ1-5; tentatively, D is TRBD1 (5 bases). Germline values: CDR1 LGHNA, CDR2 YNFKEQ. V shed 4 bases and J shed 7 bases, with 17 bases lying between them. CDR3 length: 15 amino acids. The DNA for the CDR3 is TGTGCCAGCAGCCTAAGGATTCAAGGGGAACAGCCCCAGCATTTT. Protein: CASSLRIQGEQPQHF.

This clone was counted once. The junction differs from germline at one of its ends, possibly a read error. CDR3 nucleotides: TGTGCCAGCAGTCCCCGGGCCAGTCAGGGGGCGAGGGTTAACTTC. Protein sequence: CASSPRASQGARVNF. The V and J genes are TRBV2 and TRBJ1-2; 8 positions agree with TRBD1. Looked up from germline, CDR1 is SNHLY and CDR2 is FYNNEI. The CDR3 contains 15 residues.

V gene TRBV6-1 combines with J gene TRBJ2-5; a weak D match, TRBD1 (7 bases). Germline CDR1 MNHNS, CDR2 SASEGT. V dropped 6 bases and J dropped 1 base, with 12 bases sitting between them. CDR3 length: 14 amino acids. This CDR3 reads CASSAGQFQETQYF. DNA for the CDR3: TGTGCCAGCAGCGCGGGACAGTTCCAAGAGACCCAGTACTTC.